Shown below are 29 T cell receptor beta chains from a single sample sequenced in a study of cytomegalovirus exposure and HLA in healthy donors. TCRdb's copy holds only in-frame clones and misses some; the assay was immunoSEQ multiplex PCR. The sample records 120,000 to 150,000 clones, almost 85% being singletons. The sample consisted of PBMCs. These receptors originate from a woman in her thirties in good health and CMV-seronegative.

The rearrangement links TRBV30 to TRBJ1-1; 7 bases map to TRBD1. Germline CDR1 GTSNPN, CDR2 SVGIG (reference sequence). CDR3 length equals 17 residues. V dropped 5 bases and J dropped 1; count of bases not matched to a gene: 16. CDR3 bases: TGTGCCTGGTCCCCGCGACAGGGTAGAGCTCCGAACACTGAAGCTTTCTTT. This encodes CAWSPRQGRAPNTEAFF.

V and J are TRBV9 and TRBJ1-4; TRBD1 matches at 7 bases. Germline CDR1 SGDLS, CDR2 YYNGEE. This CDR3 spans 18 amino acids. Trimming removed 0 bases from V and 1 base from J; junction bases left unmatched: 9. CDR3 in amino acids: CASSVATGTERTNEKLFF. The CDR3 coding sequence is TGTGCCAGCAGCGTAGCTACCGGGACAGAGCGAACTAATGAAAAACTGTTTTTT. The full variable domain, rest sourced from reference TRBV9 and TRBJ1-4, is DSGVTQTPKHLITATGQRVTLRCSPRSGDLSVYWYQQSLDQGLQFLIQYYNGEERAKGNILERFSAQQFPDLHSELNLSSLELGDSALYFCASSVATGTERTNEKLFFGSGTQLSVL.

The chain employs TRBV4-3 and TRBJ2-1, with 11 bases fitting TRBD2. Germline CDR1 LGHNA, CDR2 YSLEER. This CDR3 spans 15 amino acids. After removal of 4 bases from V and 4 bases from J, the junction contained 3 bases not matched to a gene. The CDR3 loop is CASSPGTSGYNEQFF. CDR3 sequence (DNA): TGCGCCAGCAGCCCCGGGACTAGCGGATACAATGAGCAGTTCTTC.

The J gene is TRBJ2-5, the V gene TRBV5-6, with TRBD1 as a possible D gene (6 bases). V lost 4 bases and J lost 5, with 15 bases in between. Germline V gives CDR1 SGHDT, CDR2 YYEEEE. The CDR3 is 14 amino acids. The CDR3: CASSKGRGSETQYF. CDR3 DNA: TGTGCCAGCAGCAAAGGAAGGGGGAGTGAGACCCAGTACTTC. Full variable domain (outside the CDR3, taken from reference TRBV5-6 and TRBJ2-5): DAGVTQSPTHLIKTRGQQVTLRCSPKSGHDTVSWYQQALGQGPQFIFQYYEEEERQRGNFPDRFSGHQFPNYSSELNVNALLLGDSALYLCASSKGRGSETQYFGPGTRLLVL.

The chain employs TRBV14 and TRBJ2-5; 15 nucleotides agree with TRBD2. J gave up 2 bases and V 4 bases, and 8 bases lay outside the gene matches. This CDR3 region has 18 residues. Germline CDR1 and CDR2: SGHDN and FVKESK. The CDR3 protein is CASSPWGLAGGSQETQYF. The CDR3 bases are TGTGCCAGCAGCCCATGGGGACTAGCGGGGGGTTCTCAAGAGACCCAGTACTTC.

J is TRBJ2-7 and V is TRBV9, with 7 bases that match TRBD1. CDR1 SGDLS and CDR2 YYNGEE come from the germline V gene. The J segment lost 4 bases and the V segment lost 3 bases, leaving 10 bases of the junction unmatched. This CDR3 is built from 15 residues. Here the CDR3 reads CASSEGQAAIYEQYF. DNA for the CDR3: TGTGCCAGCAGCGAAGGACAGGCTGCTATTTACGAGCAGTACTTC.

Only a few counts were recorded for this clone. The CDR3, as DNA: TGTGCCAGCAGTTCGTGGACAGACTACGAGCAGTACTTC. Its protein is CASSSWTDYEQYF. The chain combines TRBV28 with TRBJ2-7; D is possibly TRBD1 (6 bases). Germline V lookup: CDR1 MDHEN, CDR2 SYDVKM. The CDR3 extends over 13 amino acids. Trimming removed 4 bases at V and 3 bases at J, with 10 bases between.

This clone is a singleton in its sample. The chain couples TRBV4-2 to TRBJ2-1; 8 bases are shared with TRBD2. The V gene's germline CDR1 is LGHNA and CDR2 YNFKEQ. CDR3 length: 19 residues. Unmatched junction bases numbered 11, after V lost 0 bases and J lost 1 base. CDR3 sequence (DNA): TGTGCCAGCAGCCAAGAAGGTGGAAGCGGGGGCCTATCCTACAATGAGCAGTTCTTC. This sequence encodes CASSQEGGSGGLSYNEQFF.

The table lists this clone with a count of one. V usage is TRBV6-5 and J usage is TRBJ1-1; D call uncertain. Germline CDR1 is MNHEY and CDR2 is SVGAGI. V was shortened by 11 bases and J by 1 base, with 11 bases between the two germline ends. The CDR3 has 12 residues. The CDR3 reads CASNRGNTEAFF. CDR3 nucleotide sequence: TGTGCCTCGAATCGGGGGAACACTGAAGCTTTCTTT.

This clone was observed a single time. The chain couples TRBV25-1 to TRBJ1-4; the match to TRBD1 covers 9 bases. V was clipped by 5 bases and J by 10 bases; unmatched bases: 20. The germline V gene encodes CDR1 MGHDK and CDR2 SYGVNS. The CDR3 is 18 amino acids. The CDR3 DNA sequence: TGTGCCAGCAGTAGTCTCGGACAGGGGAGCGCTTATGCACGAAAACTGTTTTTT. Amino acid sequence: CASSSLGQGSAYARKLFF.

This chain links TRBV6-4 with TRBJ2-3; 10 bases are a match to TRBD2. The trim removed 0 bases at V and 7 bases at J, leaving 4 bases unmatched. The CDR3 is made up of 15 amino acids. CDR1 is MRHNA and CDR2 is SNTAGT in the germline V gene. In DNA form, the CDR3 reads TGTGCCAGCAGTGACTCAAGCGGGGGGGCTCATACGCAGTATTTT. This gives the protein CASSDSSGGAHTQYF.

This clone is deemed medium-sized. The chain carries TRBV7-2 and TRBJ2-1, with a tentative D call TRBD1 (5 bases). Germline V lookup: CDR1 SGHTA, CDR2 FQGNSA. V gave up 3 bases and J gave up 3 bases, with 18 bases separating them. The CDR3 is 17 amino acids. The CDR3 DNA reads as TGTGCCAGCAGCTTCCCAGGACACCGAGTTTACTACAATGAGCAGTTCTTC. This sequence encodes CASSFPGHRVYYNEQFF.

The CDR3 bases are TGTGCCAGCAGCGACAGGGACATTCAGTACTTC. Translation: CASSDRDIQYF. V usage is TRBV5-5 and J usage is TRBJ2-4; the match to TRBD1 covers 7 bases. V shed 4 bases, J shed 8 bases, and the junction held 0 bases outside the gene matches. The CDR3 is 11 residues long. Germline CDR1 and CDR2: SGHKS and YYEKEE (reference sequence).

This chain's CDR3 is CASSAGTGAYEQYF. CDR3 in DNA: TGTGCCAGCAGTGCCGGGACGGGAGCCTACGAGCAGTACTTC. The genes are TRBV6-6 and TRBJ2-7; TRBD2 is a possible D gene (6 bases). Germline assignment: CDR1 MNHNY and CDR2 SVGAGI (reference sequence). The CDR3 spans 14 residues. Between the trimmed V and J ends, which lost 5 bases and 2 bases, there was a span of 13 bases.

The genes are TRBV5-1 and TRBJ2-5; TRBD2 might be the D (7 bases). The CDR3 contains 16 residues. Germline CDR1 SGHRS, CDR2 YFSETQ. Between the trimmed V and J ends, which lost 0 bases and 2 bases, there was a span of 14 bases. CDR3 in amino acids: CASSLGRRGGQETQYF. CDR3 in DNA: TGCGCCAGCAGCTTGGGGCGAAGGGGGGGTCAAGAGACCCAGTACTTC.

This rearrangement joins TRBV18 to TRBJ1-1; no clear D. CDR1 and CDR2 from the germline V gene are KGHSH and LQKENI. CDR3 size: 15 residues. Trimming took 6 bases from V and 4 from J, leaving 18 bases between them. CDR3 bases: TGTGCCAGCTCCCTGGGGAGTGTCCTAGTCACTGAAGCTTTCTTT. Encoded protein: CASSLGSVLVTEAFF. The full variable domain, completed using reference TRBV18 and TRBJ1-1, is NAGVMQNPRHLVRRRGQEARLRCSPMKGHSHVYWYRQLPEEGLKFMVYLQKENIIDESGMPKERFSAEFPKEGPSILRIQQVVRGDSAAYFCASSLGSVLVTEAFFGQGTRLTVV.

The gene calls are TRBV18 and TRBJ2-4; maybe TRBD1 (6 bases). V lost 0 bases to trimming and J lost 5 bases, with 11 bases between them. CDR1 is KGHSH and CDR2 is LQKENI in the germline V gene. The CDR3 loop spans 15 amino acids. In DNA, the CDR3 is TGTGCCAGCTCACCACCGAACAGGGCGGAAAACATTCAGTACTTC. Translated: CASSPPNRAENIQYF.

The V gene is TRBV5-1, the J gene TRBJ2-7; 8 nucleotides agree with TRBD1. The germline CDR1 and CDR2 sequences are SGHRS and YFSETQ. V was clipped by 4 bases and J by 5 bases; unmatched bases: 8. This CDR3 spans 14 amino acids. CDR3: CASSLTGDSHEQYF. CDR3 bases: TGCGCCAGCAGCCTGACAGGGGACAGCCACGAGCAGTACTTC.

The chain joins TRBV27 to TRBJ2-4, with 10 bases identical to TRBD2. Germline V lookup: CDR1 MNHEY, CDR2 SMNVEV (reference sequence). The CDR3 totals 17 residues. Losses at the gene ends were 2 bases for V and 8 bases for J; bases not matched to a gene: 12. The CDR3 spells CASSLRVPTSGVHIQYF. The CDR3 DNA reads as TGTGCCAGCAGTTTAAGGGTCCCTACTAGCGGGGTACACATTCAGTACTTC.

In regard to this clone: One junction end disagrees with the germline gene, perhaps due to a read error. The CDR3, as DNA: TGTGCCAGCAGTGAAGGCCAGGCCAGCTCTGGAAACATCATATATTTT. The encoded protein is CASSEGQASSGNIIYF. This chain uses TRBV6-1 with TRBJ1-3; D not certain. The CDR3 has 16 residues. Germline V gives CDR1 MNHNS, CDR2 SASEGT.

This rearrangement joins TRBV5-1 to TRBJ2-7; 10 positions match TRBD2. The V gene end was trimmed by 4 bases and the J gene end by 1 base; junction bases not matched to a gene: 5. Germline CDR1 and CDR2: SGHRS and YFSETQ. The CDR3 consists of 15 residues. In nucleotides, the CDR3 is TGCGCCAGCAGCGGTACTAGCGGGGCATCCTACGAGCAGTACTTC. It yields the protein CASSGTSGASYEQYF.

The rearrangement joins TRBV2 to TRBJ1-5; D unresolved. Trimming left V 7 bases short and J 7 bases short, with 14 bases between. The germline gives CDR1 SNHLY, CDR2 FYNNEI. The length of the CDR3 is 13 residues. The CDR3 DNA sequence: TGTGCCAGCACCGGAGAGGCGGGACAGCCCCAGCATTTT. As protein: CASTGEAGQPQHF.

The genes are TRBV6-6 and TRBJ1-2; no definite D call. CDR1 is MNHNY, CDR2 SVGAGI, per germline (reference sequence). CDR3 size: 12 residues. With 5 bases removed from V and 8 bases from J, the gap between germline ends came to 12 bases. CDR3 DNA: TGTGCCAGCAGTACAGAGACGGCAGGCTACACCTTC. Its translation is CASSTETAGYTF.

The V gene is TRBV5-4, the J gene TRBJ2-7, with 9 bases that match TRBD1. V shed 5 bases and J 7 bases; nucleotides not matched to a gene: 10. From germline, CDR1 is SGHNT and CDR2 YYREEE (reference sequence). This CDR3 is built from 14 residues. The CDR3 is CASRRDRAISEQYF. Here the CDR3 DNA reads TGTGCCAGCAGGCGGGACAGGGCGATTTCGGAGCAGTACTTC.

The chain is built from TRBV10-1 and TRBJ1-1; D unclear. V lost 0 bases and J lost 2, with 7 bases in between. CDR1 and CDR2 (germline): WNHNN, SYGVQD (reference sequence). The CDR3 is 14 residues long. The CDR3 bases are TGCGCCAGCAGTGAGTCGTCAGGTAACACTGAAGCTTTCTTT. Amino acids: CASSESSGNTEAFF.

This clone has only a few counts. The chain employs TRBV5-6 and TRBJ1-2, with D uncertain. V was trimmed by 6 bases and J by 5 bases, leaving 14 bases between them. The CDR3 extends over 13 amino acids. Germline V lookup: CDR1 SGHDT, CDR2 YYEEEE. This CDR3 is CASTTQRLYGYTF. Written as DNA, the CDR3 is TGTGCCAGCACCACTCAAAGACTTTATGGCTACACCTTC.

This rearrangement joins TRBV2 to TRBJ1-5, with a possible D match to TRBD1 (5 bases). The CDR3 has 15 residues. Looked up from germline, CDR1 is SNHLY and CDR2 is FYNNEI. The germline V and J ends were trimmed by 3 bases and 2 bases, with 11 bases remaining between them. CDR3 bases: TGTGCCAGCAGTGATGCAGGGCTGGGCAATCAGCCCCAGCATTTT. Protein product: CASSDAGLGNQPQHF.

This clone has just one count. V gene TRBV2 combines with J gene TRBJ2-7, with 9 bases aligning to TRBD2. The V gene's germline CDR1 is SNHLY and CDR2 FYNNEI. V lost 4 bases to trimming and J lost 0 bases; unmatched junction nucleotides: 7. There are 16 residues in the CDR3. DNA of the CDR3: TGTGCCAGCAGTGCTTTGGGGCGGGGGGGCTCCTACGAGCAGTACTTC. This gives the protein CASSALGRGGSYEQYF.

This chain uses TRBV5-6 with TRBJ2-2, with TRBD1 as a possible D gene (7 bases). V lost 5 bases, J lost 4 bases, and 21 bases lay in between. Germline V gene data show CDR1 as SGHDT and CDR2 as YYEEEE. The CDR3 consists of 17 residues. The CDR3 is CASSDNGGGAVTGELFF. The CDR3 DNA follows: TGTGCCAGCAGTGATAACGGAGGGGGCGCGGTCACCGGGGAGCTGTTTTTT.